The 21 T cell receptor beta chains listed next were all sequenced from one sample in a study of cytomegalovirus exposure and HLA in healthy donors. 13 Jbeta primers and 60 Vbeta primers were used for the PCR. Method: immunoSEQ multiplex PCR; TCRdb's copy keeps in-frame clones and lacks some. The sample gives fewer than 250,000 clones, about 81% of which show up once; approximately 6% is in the top ten. The sample consisted of PBMCs. The receptor set was obtained from a middle-aged man in good health and CMV-seropositive.

The gene calls are TRBV28 and TRBJ2-5; tentatively, D is TRBD1 (5 bases). V lost 6 bases and J lost 4, with 12 bases in between. From germline, CDR1 is MDHEN and CDR2 SYDVKM. The CDR3 is 13 residues long. The CDR3 loop is CASSPGRLETQYF. DNA for the CDR3: TGTGCCAGCAGCCCAGGGCGATTAGAGACCCAGTACTTC.

The genes are TRBV18 and TRBJ1-2; 9 nucleotides align to TRBD1. V was pared by 2 bases and J by 2 bases, with 6 bases of the junction left unmatched. The CDR3 has 16 residues. Germline values: CDR1 KGHSH, CDR2 LQKENI. The CDR3: CASSPEGQGGNYGYTF. The CDR3 DNA reads as TGTGCCAGCTCACCAGAGGGACAGGGAGGCAACTATGGCTACACCTTC.

The V gene is TRBV11-2, the J gene TRBJ2-7; 9 positions match TRBD1. The ends lost 1 base at V and 4 bases at J; junction bases unmatched: 2. CDR1 is SGHAT and CDR2 is FQNNGV in the germline V gene. The CDR3 runs 14 residues. CDR3 amino acids: CASSLVTGGYEQYV. The CDR3 DNA sequence: TGTGCCAGCAGCTTAGTGACAGGGGGTTACGAGCAGTACGTC.

V gene TRBV18 combines with J gene TRBJ2-7, with D perhaps matching TRBD1 (5 bases). Germline CDR1 is KGHSH and CDR2 is LQKENI. Trimming took off 3 bases at V and 3 bases at J, with 12 bases between the two ends. This CDR3 comprises 14 residues. For the CDR3, the DNA is TGTGCCAGCTCACCGCAGGGTACCGGCTACGAGCAGTACGTC. Its protein product is CASSPQGTGYEQYV.

The chain uses TRBV18 and TRBJ1-4; TRBD1 agrees at 8 bases. The CDR3 extends over 15 amino acids. The germline V gene encodes CDR1 KGHSH and CDR2 LQKENI. V dropped 3 bases and J dropped 8; count of bases not matched to a gene: 8. The CDR3 coding sequence is TGTGCCAGCTCACCGGGACAGGCCCCTGGGGAAAAACTGTTTTTT. Encoded protein: CASSPGQAPGEKLFF.

This clone was picked up a small number of times. V gene TRBV19 combines with J gene TRBJ1-1; D is undetermined. In germline, CDR1 is LNHDA, CDR2 SQIVND (reference sequence). CDR3 length: 16 residues. V shed 3 bases and J shed 2 bases, with 16 bases lying between them. The DNA for the CDR3 is TGTGCCAGTAGTATTCTGGGTATAGCACCTAACACTGAAGCTTTCTTT. This translates into CASSILGIAPNTEAFF. The entire variable domain, with the rest obtained from reference TRBV19 and TRBJ1-1, is as follows: DGGITQSPKYLFRKEGQNVTLSCEQNLNHDAMYWYRQDPGQGLRLIYYSQIVNDFQKGDIAEGYSVSREKKESFPLTVTSAQKNPTAFYLCASSILGIAPNTEAFFGQGTRLTVV.

V usage is TRBV6-1 and J usage is TRBJ1-2, with D unclear. Germline CDR1 reads MNHNS; CDR2 reads SASEGT. The CDR3 runs to 10 residues. Trimming took off 8 bases at V and 5 bases at J, with 6 bases between the two ends. As DNA, the CDR3 is TGTGCCAGCCTCCTTTATGGCTACACCTTC. Protein product: CASLLYGYTF.

The chain links TRBV5-8 to TRBJ2-1, with 9 bases identical to TRBD2. V was pared by 5 bases and J by 0 bases, with 6 bases of the junction left unmatched. Per germline, CDR1 SGHTS and CDR2 YDEGEE. The CDR3 covers 16 residues. CDR3 DNA sequence: TGTGCCAGCAGACGGACTAGCGTGAGCTCCTACAATGAGCAGTTCTTC. Amino acid sequence: CASRRTSVSSYNEQFF.

The J gene is TRBJ1-2, the V gene TRBV5-1; no firm D call. CDR1 is SGHRS, CDR2 YFSETQ, per germline. The V gene lost 4 bases and the J gene lost 1 base, with 17 bases spanning the gap. The CDR3 length is 16 residues. The CDR3 nucleotides are TGCGCCAGCAGCCCCCAGGCGTCCATATATAACTATGGCTACACCTTC. Amino acid sequence: CASSPQASIYNYGYTF.

The CDR3 protein is CASSLAGGGSNQPQHF. The DNA for the CDR3 is TGTGCCAGCAGCTTGGCAGGGGGCGGTAGCAATCAGCCCCAGCATTTT. V gene TRBV5-5 combines with J gene TRBJ1-5, with 8 bases lining up with TRBD1. The CDR3 covers 16 residues. The germline V gene has CDR1 SGHKS and CDR2 YYEKEE (reference sequence). Trimming cost V 0 bases and J 0 bases; bases outside gene matches: 2. Based on the CDR3 plus reference TRBV5-5 and TRBJ1-5, the full variable domain is DAGVTQSPTHLIKTRGQQVTLRCSPISGHKSVSWYQQVLGQGPQFIFQYYEKEERGRGNFPDRFSARQFPNYSSELNVNALLLGDSALYLCASSLAGGGSNQPQHFGDGTRLSIL.

V usage is TRBV7-9 and J usage is TRBJ2-6; D is ambiguous. The germline CDR1 and CDR2 sequences are SEHNR and FQNEAQ (reference sequence). Deletions cut 3 bases from V and 0 bases from J, with 15 bases between. The CDR3 runs to 18 residues. The CDR3 DNA reads as TGTGCCAGCAGCTTTATGGTTCGGTTATACTCTGGGGCCAACGTCCTGACTTTC. This encodes CASSFMVRLYSGANVLTF. Full variable domain (rest looked up from reference TRBV7-9 and TRBJ2-6): DTGVSQNPRHKITKRGQNVTFRCDPISEHNRLYWYRQTLGQGPEFLTYFQNEAQLEKSRLLSDRFSAERPKGSFSTLEIQRTEQGDSAMYLCASSFMVRLYSGANVLTFGAGSRLTVL.

This clone has a handful of counts. The chain employs TRBV2 and TRBJ2-7; D gene uncertain. CDR1 and CDR2 (germline): SNHLY, FYNNEI. With 6 bases removed from V and 3 bases from J, the gap between germline ends came to 12 bases. The CDR3 is 13 amino acids. The CDR3 sequence is CASSYPGYYEQYF. The CDR3 DNA reads TGTGCCAGCAGCTATCCGGGTTACTACGAGCAGTACTTC.

This chain uses TRBV5-1 with TRBJ2-5; 8 positions match TRBD1. The junction had 4 bases not matched to a gene; V was cut back by 4 bases and J by 5 bases. Germline V gives CDR1 SGHRS, CDR2 YFSETQ. The length of the CDR3 is 13 residues. The CDR3 spells CASSRDRSETQYF. CDR3 in DNA: TGCGCCAGCAGCAGGGACAGGTCGGAGACCCAGTACTTC.

The chain joins TRBV28 to TRBJ1-1, with 9 bases that match TRBD1. Looked up from germline, CDR1 is MDHEN and CDR2 is SYDVKM. V gave up 6 bases and J gave up 6 bases; unmatched junction bases: 8. The CDR3 has 14 residues. This CDR3 reads CASRRTGAGAEAFF. The CDR3, as DNA: TGTGCCAGCAGACGGACAGGGGCCGGGGCTGAAGCTTTCTTT.

This clone was counted a few times. CDR3 amino acids: CASSARGRGNTEAFF. The CDR3 nucleotides read TGTGCCAGCAGCGCCCGAGGTCGAGGGAACACTGAAGCTTTCTTT. The V call is TRBV9, the J call TRBJ1-1; D gene uncertain. The CDR3 sequence is 15 residues long. Germline V lookup: CDR1 SGDLS, CDR2 YYNGEE. Trimming removed 3 bases from V and 1 base from J, with 13 bases in between. Using reference TRBV9 and TRBJ1-1 for the parts outside the CDR3, the full variable domain is DSGVTQTPKHLITATGQRVTLRCSPRSGDLSVYWYQQSLDQGLQFLIQYYNGEERAKGNILERFSAQQFPDLHSELNLSSLELGDSALYFCASSARGRGNTEAFFGQGTRLTVV.

This clone has just one count. The chain joins TRBV7-8 to TRBJ2-2; 7 bases are shared with TRBD2. CDR1 and CDR2 from the germline V gene are SGHVS and FQNEAQ. The CDR3 spans 15 residues. V shed 2 bases, J shed 6 bases, and the junction held 6 bases outside the gene matches. CDR3 DNA sequence: TGTGCCAGCAGCTTATCCGGCGGGGGTTCCGGGGAGCTGTTTTTT. The encoded protein is CASSLSGGGSGELFF.

V gene TRBV11-3 combines with J gene TRBJ2-7; D possibly corresponds to TRBD2 (6 bases). Trimming took 2 bases from V and 2 from J, leaving 13 bases between them. The CDR3 has 15 residues. Germline CDR1 is SGHNT and CDR2 is YENEEA. This CDR3 reads CASSLLGTLPYEQYV. In DNA form, the CDR3 reads TGTGCCAGCAGCTTACTGGGGACTCTCCCCTACGAGCAGTACGTC.

This chain connects TRBV27 to TRBJ1-4; the D is unclear. The germline CDR1 and CDR2 sequences are MNHEY and SMNVEV (reference sequence). The CDR3 has 16 amino acids. The ends were cut back, 2 bases at V and 0 bases at J, with 10 bases in the middle. The CDR3 DNA reads as TGTGCCAGCAGTTTACGGGTCCCCTCAACTAATGAAAAACTGTTTTTT. It encodes CASSLRVPSTNEKLFF.

The gene calls are TRBV18 and TRBJ2-5; a possible D gene is TRBD1 (6 bases). V shed 3 bases and J shed 1 base, with 12 bases lying between them. CDR3 length: 15 residues. Germline CDR1 is KGHSH and CDR2 is LQKENI. CDR3 in DNA: TGTGCCAGCTCACCCCGGACAGCCCGCCAAGAGACCCAGTACTTC. Protein sequence: CASSPRTARQETQYF.

A remark on this clone: In the same sample, other DNA sequences code for this CDR3. The gene calls are TRBV6-5 and TRBJ1-2; perhaps TRBD1 as D (5 bases). The CDR3 contains 13 residues. Looked up from germline, CDR1 is MNHEY and CDR2 is SVGAGI. Trimming stripped 6 bases from V and 1 base from J, with 9 bases between. This chain's CDR3 is CASRRDSNYGYTF. The CDR3 region has the DNA TGTGCCAGCAGACGAGACAGTAACTATGGCTACACCTTC.

This chain connects TRBV9 to TRBJ1-1; D not resolved. The V gene lost 4 bases and the J gene lost 1 base, with 11 bases spanning the gap. CDR1 and CDR2 (germline): SGDLS, YYNGEE. The CDR3 length is 14 residues. CDR3 DNA: TGTGCCAGCAGCCCCAACTCGGGGAACACTGAAGCTTTCTTT. It is translated as CASSPNSGNTEAFF. Variable domain in full (rest from reference TRBV9 and TRBJ1-1): DSGVTQTPKHLITATGQRVTLRCSPRSGDLSVYWYQQSLDQGLQFLIQYYNGEERAKGNILERFSAQQFPDLHSELNLSSLELGDSALYFCASSPNSGNTEAFFGQGTRLTVV.